This T cell receptor (beta chain) was profiled in a study of OX40 agonist ivuxolimab in advanced cancers. Study-level information: Administration of intravenous ivuxolimab to patients occurred every 2 weeks at 0.01 to 10 mg/kg. Participants, approximately 80% male, averaged roughly 55 years of age, ranging from roughly 23 to 80.

Sequencing was performed with immunoSEQ multiplex PCR; in TCRdb, only in-frame clones are kept and a portion is missing. The table records roughly 51,000 clones, 70% to 90% of them present only once. General observations from the study: At 0.1 to 3.0 mg/kg, CD4+ and CD8+ blood T cells expanded clonally by week 6.

Details on this clone: Its antigen is not known.

The CDR3 length is 17 residues. V lost 0 bases, J lost 0 bases, and 2 bases stayed unmatched. Germline CDR1 LNHDA, CDR2 SQIVND (reference sequence). This chain uses TRBV19 with TRBJ2-4; TRBD1 agrees at 10 bases. The receptor was isolated from an adult with an advanced solid tumor such as melanoma, head and neck, liver or kidney cancer. This material consisted of CD4+ or CD8+ T cells sorted from blood, taken in a trial of the OX40 agonist ivuxolimab. Written as DNA, the CDR3 is TGTGCCAGTAGTATAGATTGGACAGGGGGAGCCAAAAACATTCAGTACTTC. This translates into CASSIDWTGGAKNIQYF.